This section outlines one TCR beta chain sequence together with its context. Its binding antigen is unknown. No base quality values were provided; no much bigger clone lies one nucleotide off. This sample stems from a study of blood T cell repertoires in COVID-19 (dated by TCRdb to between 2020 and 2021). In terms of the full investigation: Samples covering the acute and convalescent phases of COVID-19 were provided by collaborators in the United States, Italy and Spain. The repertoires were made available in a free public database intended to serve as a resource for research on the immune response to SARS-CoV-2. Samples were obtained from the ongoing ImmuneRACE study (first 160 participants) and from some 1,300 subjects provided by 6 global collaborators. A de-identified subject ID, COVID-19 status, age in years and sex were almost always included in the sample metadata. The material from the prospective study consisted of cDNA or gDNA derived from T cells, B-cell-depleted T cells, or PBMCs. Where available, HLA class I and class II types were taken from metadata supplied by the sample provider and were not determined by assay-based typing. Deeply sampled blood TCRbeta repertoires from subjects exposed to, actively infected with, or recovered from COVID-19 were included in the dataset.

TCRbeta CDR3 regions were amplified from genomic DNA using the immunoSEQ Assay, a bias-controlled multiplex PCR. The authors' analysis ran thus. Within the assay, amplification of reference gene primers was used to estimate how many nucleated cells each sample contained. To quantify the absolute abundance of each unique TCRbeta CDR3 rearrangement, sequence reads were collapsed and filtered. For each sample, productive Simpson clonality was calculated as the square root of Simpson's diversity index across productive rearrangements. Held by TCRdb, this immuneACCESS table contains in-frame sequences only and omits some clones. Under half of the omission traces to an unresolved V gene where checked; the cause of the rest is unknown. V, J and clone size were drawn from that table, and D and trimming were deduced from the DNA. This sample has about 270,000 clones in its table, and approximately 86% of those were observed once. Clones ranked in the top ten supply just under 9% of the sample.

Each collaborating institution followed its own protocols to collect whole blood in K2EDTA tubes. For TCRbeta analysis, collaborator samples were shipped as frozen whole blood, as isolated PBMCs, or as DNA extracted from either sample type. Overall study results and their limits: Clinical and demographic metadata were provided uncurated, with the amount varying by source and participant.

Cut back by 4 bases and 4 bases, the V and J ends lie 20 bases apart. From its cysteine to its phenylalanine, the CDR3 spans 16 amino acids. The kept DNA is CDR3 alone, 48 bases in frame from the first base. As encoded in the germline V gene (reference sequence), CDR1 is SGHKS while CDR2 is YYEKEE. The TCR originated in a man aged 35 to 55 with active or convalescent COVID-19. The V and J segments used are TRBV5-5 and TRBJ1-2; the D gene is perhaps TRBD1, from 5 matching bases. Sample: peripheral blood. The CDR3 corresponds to CASSPPPQGGGYGYTF. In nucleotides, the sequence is TGTGCCAGCAGCCCGCCCCCCCAGGGAGGTGGCTATGGCTACACCTTC.